This T cell receptor (beta chain) emerged from a study of response to subunit inactivated influenza vaccine. Study-wide findings and caveats: Few new T cells, the authors suggested, are recruited by each seasonal influenza vaccination.

CDR1 is DFQATT, CDR2 SNEGSKA, per germline (reference sequence). CDR3 size: 15 residues. V shed 5 bases and J 5 bases; nucleotides not matched to a gene: 9. As regards this clonotype: Antigen: not known.

TCRdb redid the calling of the RT-PCR reads with MiXCR, one entry per CDR3 protein. The profile covers about half a million distinct CDR3 sequences, with 25% appearing a single time and around 2% taken by the ten largest. Sequencing was performed on CD4+ T cells sorted from PBMCs, taken about 5 days after vaccination. The TCR originated in a man aged 50 or older who received an inactivated influenza vaccine. The chain links TRBV20-1 to TRBJ2-5, with TRBD1 matching 12 bases. CDR3 coding DNA: TGCAGTGCTGGCACCGGGACAGGGGGCAGGGAGACCCAGTACTTC. Its translation is CSAGTGTGGRETQYF.